This paragraph reports one T cell receptor (beta chain). Its antigen remains unknown. TCRdb's table, derived via immunoSEQ multiplex PCR, lists solely in-frame clones and lacks some. Here the sample spans 550,000 to 850,000 clones, 55% to 80% being singletons. With 0 bases removed from V and 7 bases from J, the gap between germline ends came to 6 bases. This CDR3 spans 12 amino acids. Germline V gene data show CDR1 as MGHRA and CDR2 as YSYEKL. The data were obtained in a study of shared clonotypes between healthy human individuals. Study summary: Serving as donors were a couple of women and a few men, whose ages spanned 18 to 49. Findings and caveats of the study: How much donors shared clonotypes was expected to be affected by sequencing depth.

The clonotype originates from a woman in her twenties or thirties in good health. The source material was memory CD4+ T cells sorted from blood. Subset denoted: CD45RA-negative fraction. The chain employs TRBV4-1 and TRBJ2-5; D not resolved. The CDR3 sequence is CASSQDLGTQYF. The DNA of the CDR3 is TGCGCCAGCAGCCAAGATCTGGGGACCCAGTACTTC.